A single sample gave rise to the 21 T cell receptor beta chains below, sequenced in a study of T cell changes during pregnancy in multiple sclerosis. Produced via immunoSEQ multiplex PCR; TCRdb's table is partial and in-frame only. The sample includes about 80,000 clones, about 88% seen only once; the top ten take 1.9%. The material was peripheral blood, obtained before pregnancy. These receptors were obtained from a female donor with multiple sclerosis, enrolled in a pregnancy study.

The J gene is TRBJ1-1, the V gene TRBV7-2; no clear D. The CDR3 length is 15 residues. Per germline, CDR1 SGHTA and CDR2 FQGNSA. The V and J ends lost 1 base and 2 bases respectively, with 11 bases between them. DNA for the CDR3: TGTGCCAGCAGCTTAGTTTCGGGGATCAACACTGAAGCTTTCTTT. Amino acid sequence: CASSLVSGINTEAFF.

The CDR3 nucleotides are TGTGCCAGCTCCAGTACGGGGGGCCCTTGGACTGAAGCTTTCTTT. Protein sequence: CASSSTGGPWTEAFF. The gene calls are TRBV2 and TRBJ1-1; perhaps TRBD1 as D (6 bases). Trimming removed 8 bases at V and 5 bases at J, with 21 bases between. This CDR3 has 15 amino acids. Germline assignment: CDR1 SNHLY and CDR2 FYNNEI. Full variable domain (remainder filled in from reference TRBV2 and TRBJ1-1): EPEVTQTPSHQVTQMGQEVILRCVPISNHLYFYWYRQILGQKVEFLVSFYNNEISEKSEIFDDQFSVERPDGSNFTLKIRSTKLEDSAMYFCASSSTGGPWTEAFFGQGTRLTVV.

The chain uses TRBV7-3 and TRBJ2-1; a weak D match, TRBD2 (6 bases). CDR1 is SGHTA, CDR2 FQGTGA, per germline. The CDR3 covers 17 residues. V was pared by 5 bases and J by 0 bases, with 17 bases between. The CDR3 sequence is CASSPTLRGSSYNEQFF. CDR3 bases: TGTGCCAGCAGCCCCACCCTCCGGGGGAGCTCCTACAATGAGCAGTTCTTC.

The V and J genes are TRBV5-1 and TRBJ2-2, with D perhaps TRBD2 (6 bases). CDR1 and CDR2 from the germline V gene are SGHRS and YFSETQ. This CDR3 contains 15 residues. Trimming shortened V by 1 base and J by 3 bases, and 10 bases separated the two germline ends. The CDR3 DNA sequence: TGCGCCAGCAGCTTGTCGGGGGTCGACACCGGGGAGCTGTTTTTT. Protein product: CASSLSGVDTGELFF.

This clone came up a few times. J is TRBJ1-1 and V is TRBV9; TRBD1 matches at 9 bases. The V gene end was trimmed by 2 bases and the J gene end by 3 bases; junction bases not matched to a gene: 2. This CDR3 is 14 amino acids long. Per germline, CDR1 SGDLS and CDR2 YYNGEE. CDR3 DNA: TGTGCCAGCAGCGTCGGGGACAGGGACACTGAAGCTTTCTTT. Translation: CASSVGDRDTEAFF.

The chain carries TRBV28 and TRBJ1-2, with 7 bases that match TRBD1. The CDR3 runs to 17 residues. Germline V lookup: CDR1 MDHEN, CDR2 SYDVKM. Trimming cost V 5 bases and J 2 bases; bases outside gene matches: 14. CDR3 residues: CASSPPGQIPGNYGYTF. In DNA, the CDR3 is TGTGCCAGCAGTCCCCCGGGACAGATACCTGGAAACTATGGCTACACCTTC.

V is TRBV27 and J is TRBJ1-4, with 7 positions matching TRBD1. CDR3 size: 12 residues. Trimming took 5 bases from V and 10 from J; bases not matched to a gene: 4. CDR1 and CDR2 from the germline V gene are MNHEY and SMNVEV (reference sequence). In DNA form, the CDR3 reads TGTGCCAGCAGTGTAAACAGGGGAAAACTGTTTTTT. Its protein is CASSVNRGKLFF.

The chain uses TRBV28 and TRBJ1-2, with TRBD1 matching 8 bases. Per germline, CDR1 MDHEN and CDR2 SYDVKM. The CDR3 totals 14 residues. J gave up 8 bases and V 2 bases, and 7 bases lay outside the gene matches. The CDR3 sequence: CASSLPGQVGGYTF. CDR3 nucleotide sequence: TGTGCCAGCAGTTTACCGGGACAGGTTGGGGGCTACACCTTC.

This chain joins TRBV5-4 and TRBJ1-1, with 7 bases aligning to TRBD1. The CDR3 runs 13 residues. The germline V gene has CDR1 SGHNT and CDR2 YYREEE (reference sequence). V shed 3 bases and J 1 base; nucleotides not matched to a gene: 0. CDR3 residues: CASSWDRNTEAFF. DNA of the CDR3: TGTGCCAGCAGCTGGGACAGGAACACTGAAGCTTTCTTT. The entire variable domain, with the rest obtained from reference TRBV5-4 and TRBJ1-1, is as follows: ETGVTQSPTHLIKTRGQQVTLRCSSQSGHNTVSWYQQALGQGPQFIFQYYREEENGRGNFPPRFSGLQFPNYSSELNVNALELDDSALYLCASSWDRNTEAFFGQGTRLTVV.

V usage is TRBV2 and J usage is TRBJ1-2, with D possibly being TRBD1 (5 bases). The germline gives CDR1 SNHLY, CDR2 FYNNEI. V was cut by 8 bases and J by 4 bases, with 17 bases left in between. CDR3 length: 14 residues. The CDR3 spells CASREGAMSYGYTF. The CDR3 region has the DNA TGTGCCAGCCGGGAAGGGGCCATGAGCTATGGCTACACCTTC.

The table lists this clone with a count of one. This chain uses TRBV20-1 with TRBJ2-1; 8 bases match TRBD2. This CDR3 has 11 amino acids. CDR1 DFQATT and CDR2 SNEGSKA come from the germline V gene (reference sequence). The CDR3 sequence: CHSRGGDEQFF. Written as DNA, the CDR3 is TGCCATTCCCGGGGGGGTGATGAGCAGTTCTTC.

The J gene is TRBJ2-7, the V gene TRBV5-6, with no clear D. The CDR3 is 11 amino acids. Germline values: CDR1 SGHDT, CDR2 YYEEEE. The V gene lost 4 bases and the J gene lost 2 bases, with 4 bases spanning the gap. CDR3: CASSVTYEQYF. The CDR3 region has the DNA TGTGCCAGCAGCGTTACCTACGAGCAGTACTTC.

V and J are TRBV27 and TRBJ1-6, with D perhaps TRBD1 (5 bases). Trimming pared 3 bases from V and 10 bases from J, leaving 16 bases between. Germline V gene lookup returns CDR1 MNHEY and CDR2 SMNVEV (reference sequence). The CDR3 has 15 residues. The CDR3 nucleotides read TGTGCCAGCAGTTTTTTCGAACAGGCCCAATCACCCCTCCACTTT. This translates into CASSFFEQAQSPLHF.

The chain couples TRBV6-1 to TRBJ1-6, with D unclear. From germline, CDR1 is MNHNS and CDR2 SASEGT. The CDR3 is 13 residues long. Trimming removed 3 bases at V and 10 bases at J, with 10 bases between. CDR3 in DNA: TGTGCCAGCAGTGACGTAGGAGGATCACCCCTCCACTTT. This sequence encodes CASSDVGGSPLHF.

This rearrangement joins TRBV5-4 to TRBJ2-7, with 10 positions matching TRBD1. J was trimmed by 5 bases and V by 0 bases; bases with no gene match: 5. The CDR3 has 15 residues. Looked up from germline, CDR1 is SGHNT and CDR2 is YYREEE (reference sequence). CDR3 residues: CASSLAGDRGHEQYF. The DNA for the CDR3 is TGTGCCAGCAGCTTGGCCGGGGACAGGGGACACGAGCAGTACTTC.

V gene TRBV6-6 combines with J gene TRBJ1-2; possible D gene TRBD1, 5 bases. V was cut by 0 bases and J by 10 bases, with 12 bases left in between. CDR1 is MNHNY and CDR2 is SVGAGI in the germline V gene (reference sequence). This CDR3 region has 13 residues. The CDR3 here is CASSYSEGTDYTF. The CDR3 nucleotides read TGTGCCAGCAGTTACTCGGAGGGGACGGACTACACCTTC.

J is TRBJ1-4 and V is TRBV30, with 11 bases lining up with TRBD1. This CDR3 comprises 14 residues. Germline V gene data show CDR1 as GTSNPN and CDR2 as SVGIG (reference sequence). V was clipped by 0 bases and J by 8 bases; unmatched bases: 2. CDR3 nucleotides: TGTGCCTGGAGTGTTGGGACAGGGGGGGAAAAACTGTTTTTT. This encodes CAWSVGTGGEKLFF.

V is TRBV5-1 and J is TRBJ2-7; D is undetermined. Between the trimmed V and J ends, which lost 2 bases and 0 bases, there was a span of 9 bases. The length of the CDR3 is 14 residues. Per the germline V gene, CDR1 is SGHRS and CDR2 is YFSETQ. CDR3 nucleotide sequence: TGCGCCAGCAGCTTAGGCGGAAGCTCCTACGAGCAGTACTTC. Protein: CASSLGGSSYEQYF.

J is TRBJ1-6 and V is TRBV5-4; D unclear. The CDR3 is made up of 15 amino acids. Germline loops: CDR1 SGHNT, CDR2 YYREEE (reference sequence). Deletions cut 4 bases from V and 11 bases from J, with 19 bases between. CDR3 DNA: TGTGCCAGCAGCGCTCGGACGGAGGAGATCACACCCCTCCACTTT. It specifies CASSARTEEITPLHF. The complete variable domain, with remaining parts taken from reference TRBV5-4 and TRBJ1-6, reads ETGVTQSPTHLIKTRGQQVTLRCSSQSGHNTVSWYQQALGQGPQFIFQYYREEENGRGNFPPRFSGLQFPNYSSELNVNALELDDSALYLCASSARTEEITPLHFGNGTRLTVT.

The chain joins TRBV27 to TRBJ2-1, with 8 positions matching TRBD2. V lost 6 bases to trimming and J lost 4 bases; unmatched junction nucleotides: 5. Germline lookup yields CDR1 MNHEY and CDR2 SMNVEV (reference sequence). The CDR3 runs 14 residues. As DNA, the CDR3 is TGTGCCAGCAGGGCGGGGGGAGTTTACAATGAGCAGTTCTTC. Translating gives CASRAGGVYNEQFF.

V is TRBV30 and J is TRBJ2-7, with TRBD1 matching 11 bases. This CDR3 is built from 14 residues. Germline values: CDR1 GTSNPN, CDR2 SVGIG (reference sequence). V dropped 5 bases and J dropped 5; count of bases not matched to a gene: 8. CDR3 DNA: TGTGCCTGGGCAAGGACAGGGGGCAGCGACGAGCAGTACTTC. This encodes CAWARTGGSDEQYF. The full variable domain, its missing parts supplied by reference TRBV30 and TRBJ2-7, is SQTIHQWPATLVQPVGSPLSLECTVEGTSNPNLYWYRQAAGRGLQLLFYSVGIGQISSEVPQNLSASRPQDRQFILSSKKLLLSDSGFYLCAWARTGGSDEQYFGPGTRLTVT.